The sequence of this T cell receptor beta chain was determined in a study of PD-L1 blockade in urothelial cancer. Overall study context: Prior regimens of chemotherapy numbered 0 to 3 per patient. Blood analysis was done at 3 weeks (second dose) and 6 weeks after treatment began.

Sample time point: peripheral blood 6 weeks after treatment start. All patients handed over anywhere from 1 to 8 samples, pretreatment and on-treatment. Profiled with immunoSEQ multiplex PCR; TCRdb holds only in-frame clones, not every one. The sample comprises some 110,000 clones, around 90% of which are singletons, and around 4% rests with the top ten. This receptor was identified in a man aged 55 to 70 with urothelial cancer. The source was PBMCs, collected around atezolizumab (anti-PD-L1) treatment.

CDR3 nucleotide sequence: TGCGCCAGCAGCCAAGGACTAGCGGACTTCACCGAGCAGTACTTC. Its protein product is CASSQGLADFTEQYF. V gene TRBV5-1 combines with J gene TRBJ2-7; TRBD2 aligns across 10 bases. The V segment lost 4 bases and the J segment 6 bases; nucleotides outside the gene matches: 10. Germline V gene data show CDR1 as SGHRS and CDR2 as YFSETQ. This CDR3 contains 15 residues.